This T cell receptor beta chain came from a study of OX40 agonist ivuxolimab in advanced cancers. Study at large: The study enrolled dose-escalation patients with hepatocellular carcinoma, melanoma, renal cell or head and neck cancer.

The assay was immunoSEQ multiplex PCR, and TCRdb's table has in-frame clones only and misses some. Of about 51,000 clones listed, roughly 86% are singletons. Comments on this clone: Its antigen remains unknown.

The V gene end was trimmed by 2 bases and the J gene end by 5 bases; junction bases not matched to a gene: 9. The germline gives CDR1 SGDLS, CDR2 YYNGEE. The CDR3 consists of 15 residues. Study-level results: CD4+ and CD8+ T cells in blood underwent clonal expansion by week 6 at 0.1 to 3.0 mg/kg. Some patients who did not respond also had low normalized T-cell clonal expansion.

Individuals having autoimmune disease history or systemic immunosuppression were not enrolled. The specimen was CD4+ or CD8+ T cells sorted from blood, collected in a trial of the OX40 agonist ivuxolimab. The chain couples TRBV9 to TRBJ1-1; TRBD1 agrees at 7 bases. The TCR originated in an adult with an advanced solid tumor such as melanoma, head and neck, liver or kidney cancer. CDR3 nucleotide sequence: TGTGCCAGCAGCGTCACACCCCGGGACAGAACTGAAGCTTTCTTT. Protein sequence: CASSVTPRDRTEAFF.